A single T cell receptor beta chain is shown here with its context. Samples came from patients with localized non-small cell lung adenocarcinoma. These data originate in a study of CD4 and CD8 cells across lung adenocarcinoma regions. CDR3 length equals 18 residues. Germline V gene sequence: CDR1 SEHNR, CDR2 FQNEAQ (reference sequence). With V trimmed by 5 bases and J by 4 bases, 11 bases remained unmatched. TCRdb passed the PCR reads through MiXCR, listing each CDR3 protein once. Of under 13,000 distinct CDR3 sequences in the sample, about 48% are singletons; the top ten hold 20%. The V call is TRBV7-9, the J call TRBJ2-6, with TRBD1 matching over 10 bases. This receptor was identified in a male donor with lung adenocarcinoma. The CD4 and CD8 labels of this study may be unreliable. The sequenced sample was CD4+ T cells from the center of a lung tumor. The CDR3 spells CASSVTGGRILGANVLTF. For the CDR3, the DNA is TGTGCCAGCAGCGTGACAGGGGGCCGAATATTAGGGGCCAACGTCCTGACTTTC.